This paragraph reports one T cell receptor (beta chain). Its antigen is unknown. Patients were ruled out by autoimmune disease history or systemic immunosuppression. The investigators sampled blood at baseline, at cycle 4 day 1, and at cycle 7 day 1. CDR3 length equals 15 residues. Germline V gene sequence: CDR1 SGDLS, CDR2 YYNGEE. After removal of 4 bases from V and 8 bases from J, the junction contained 10 bases not matched to a gene. The entry originates in a study of OX40 agonist ivuxolimab in advanced cancers. General study results and limits: CD8+ T cells showed, on average, more clonal expansion than CD4+ cells. Antigen targets of the expanded peripheral T cells went undetermined.

The table came from immunoSEQ multiplex PCR; TCRdb's copy has only in-frame clones and leaves some out. The top ten clones hold approximately 13% of a sample with approximately 62,000 clones, around 89% of them seen once. The starting material was CD4+ or CD8+ T cells sorted from blood, obtained in a trial of the OX40 agonist ivuxolimab. The clonotype was recovered from an adult with an advanced solid tumor such as melanoma, head and neck, liver or kidney cancer. The chain joins TRBV9 to TRBJ2-1, with 9 bases that match TRBD2. Here the CDR3 DNA reads TGTGCCAGCAGCTCAAGTGGGACTAGCTCCGATGAGCAGTTCTTC. Its translation is CASSSSGTSSDEQFF.